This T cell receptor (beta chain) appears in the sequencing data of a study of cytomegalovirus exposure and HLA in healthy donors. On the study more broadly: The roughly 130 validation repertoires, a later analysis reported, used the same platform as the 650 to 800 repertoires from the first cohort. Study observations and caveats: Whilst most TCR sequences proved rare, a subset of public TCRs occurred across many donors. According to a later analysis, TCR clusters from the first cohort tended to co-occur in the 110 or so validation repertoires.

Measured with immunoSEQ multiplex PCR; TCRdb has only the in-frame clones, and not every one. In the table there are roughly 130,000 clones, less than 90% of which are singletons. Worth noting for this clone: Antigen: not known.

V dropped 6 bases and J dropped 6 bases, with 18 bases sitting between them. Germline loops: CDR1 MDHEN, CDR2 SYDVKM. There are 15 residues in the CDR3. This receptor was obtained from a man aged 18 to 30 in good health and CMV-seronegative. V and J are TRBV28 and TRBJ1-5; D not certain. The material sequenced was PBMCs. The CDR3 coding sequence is TGTGCCAGCAGGCCCCCGGACGGGGATGGTCAGCCCCAGCATTTT. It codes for CASRPPDGDGQPQHF.